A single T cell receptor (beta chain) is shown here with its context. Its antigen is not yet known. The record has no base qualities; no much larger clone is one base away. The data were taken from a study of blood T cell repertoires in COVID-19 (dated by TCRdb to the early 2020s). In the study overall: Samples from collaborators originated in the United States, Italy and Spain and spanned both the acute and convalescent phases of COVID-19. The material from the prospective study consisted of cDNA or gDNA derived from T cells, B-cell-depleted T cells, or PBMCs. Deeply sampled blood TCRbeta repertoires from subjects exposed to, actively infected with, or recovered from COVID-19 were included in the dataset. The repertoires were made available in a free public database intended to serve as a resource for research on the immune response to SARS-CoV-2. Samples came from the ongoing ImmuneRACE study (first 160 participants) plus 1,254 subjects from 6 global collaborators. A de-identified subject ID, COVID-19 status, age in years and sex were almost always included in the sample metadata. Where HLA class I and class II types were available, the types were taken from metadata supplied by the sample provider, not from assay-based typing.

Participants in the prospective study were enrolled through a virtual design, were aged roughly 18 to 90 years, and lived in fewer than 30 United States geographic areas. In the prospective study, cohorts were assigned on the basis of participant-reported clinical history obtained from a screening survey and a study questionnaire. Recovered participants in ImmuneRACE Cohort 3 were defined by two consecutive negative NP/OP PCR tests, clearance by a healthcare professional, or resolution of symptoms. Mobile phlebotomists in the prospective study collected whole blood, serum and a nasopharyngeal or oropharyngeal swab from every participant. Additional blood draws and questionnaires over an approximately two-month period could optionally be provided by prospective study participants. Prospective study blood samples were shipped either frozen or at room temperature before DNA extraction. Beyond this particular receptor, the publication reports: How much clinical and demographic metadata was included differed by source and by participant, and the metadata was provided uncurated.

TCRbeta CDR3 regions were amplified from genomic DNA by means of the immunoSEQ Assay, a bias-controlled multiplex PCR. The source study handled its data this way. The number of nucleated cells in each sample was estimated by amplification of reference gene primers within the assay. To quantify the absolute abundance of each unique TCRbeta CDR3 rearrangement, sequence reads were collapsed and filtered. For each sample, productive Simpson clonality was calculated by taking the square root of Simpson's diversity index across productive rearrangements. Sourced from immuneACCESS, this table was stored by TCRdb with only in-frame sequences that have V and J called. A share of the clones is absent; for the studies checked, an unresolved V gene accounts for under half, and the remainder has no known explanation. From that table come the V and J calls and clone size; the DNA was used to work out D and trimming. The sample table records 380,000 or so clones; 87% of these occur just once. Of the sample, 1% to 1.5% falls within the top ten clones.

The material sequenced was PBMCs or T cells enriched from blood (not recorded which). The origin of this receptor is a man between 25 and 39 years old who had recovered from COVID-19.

In nucleotide form, the sequence is TGTGCCAGCAGTTTCAAGACAGGGACCTATGGCTACACCTTC. Its protein is CASSFKTGTYGYTF. The chain links TRBV6-5 with TRBJ1-2; 7 central nucleotides agree with TRBD1. From cysteine to phenylalanine, the CDR3 is 14 amino acids long. Only CDR3 DNA remains: 42 bases, in frame from the first base. Ends trimmed: V by 4 bases, J by 4 bases; bases unmatched to a gene: 6. According to the germline V gene, CDR1 reads MNHEY and CDR2 reads SVGAGI.